This entry concerns a single T cell receptor beta chain. Its antigen is unknown. HCMV serostatus was determined by detecting HCMV-specific IgG in serum with a commercial ELISA kit. Ficoll density gradient centrifugation was used to isolate peripheral blood mononuclear cells from blood. This entry is derived from a study of T cells expressing NK-cell markers (dated by TCRdb to about 2020). Study-level background: Three sorted T-cell subsets (CD3+CD56+NKG2C+, CD3+CD56+NKG2C- and CD3+CD56-NKG2C+) from roughly eight donors had their TCR beta-chain repertoires profiled. Among the eight sequenced donors, seven were HCMV-seropositive and one was HCMV-seronegative. Sequencing of the libraries produced 2 x 150 bp reads on Illumina HiSeq 2000/2500, MiSeq or NextSeq. The eight sequenced donors were randomly selected healthy volunteers, three men and five women.

TCRdb shows the sequencer as Illumina HiSeq 2000. TCR beta cDNA libraries were made by 5'RACE template switching that added a universal primer site and unique molecular identifiers. Synthesis of cDNA was primed from the TCR beta constant segment and was followed by two consecutive PCR amplification steps. In the original analysis: MIGEC was used to demultiplex reads and group the reads by UMI, and MiTCR was used to assemble and quantify clonotypes. To exclude erroneous sequences, any TCR cDNA sequence not supported by at least two reads was discarded. Downstream repertoire analysis used the tcR package, and clonotypes were matched across fractions by CDR3 nucleotide sequence plus V segment. VDJmatch was used to annotate antigen specificity against VDJdb, with one amino acid substitution in CDR3 allowed. After the reads were reprocessed by TCRdb, one entry was made per CDR3 protein sequence, with no DNA. The V and J calls were determined by TCRdb, not by the authors. This sample's listing comprises 350,000 to 400,000 distinct CDR3 sequences. 9.5% to 12% of the sample is in the top ten clones.

The germline V gene supplies CDR1 SGHDT and CDR2 YYEEEE. From its cysteine to its phenylalanine, the CDR3 spans 17 amino acids. There is no recorded DNA. Study-wide findings and limitations: Those dominant clonotypes were again the most abundant among CD3+CD56-NKG2C+ cells in a handful of donors, at roughly 25-65%. It remained unclear whether the expanded NKG2C-expressing T cell clones were specific for HCMV antigens. In a handful of donors, the dominant CD3+CD56+NKG2C+ clonotypes were found to rank among the top 10 CD8+ clonotypes and to make up 1.0-7.0% of CD8+ T cells.

Sequencing input: blood T cells: a sorted CD56 or NKG2C T cell subset, CD4+ or CD8+ T cells, or bulk PBMC T cells (not recorded which). The chain employs TRBV5-6 and TRBJ1-2. The TCR was taken from a woman aged 45-65 years in good health. Donor details come from another sample of the same person, matched by shared clones. The CDR3 protein: CASSLLGELGANYGYTF.